This T cell receptor (beta chain) was identified in a study of blood T cell repertoires in COVID-19. As for the study in general: In each case, the material was cDNA or gDNA derived from T cells, B-cell-depleted T cells, or PBMCs.

Participants spanned ages roughly 18 to 90 years and resided in 20 to 25 US areas. Clinical history reported by participants formed the basis on which cohorts were assigned. Original processing methods: The assay estimated nucleated cells by amplifying reference gene primers. The protocol was immunoSEQ multiplex PCR, while the TCRdb copy is restricted to in-frame clones and leaves out a portion. V, J and clone size are those of that table, while D and trimming were read from the DNA. The table lists roughly 220,000 clones, approximately 82% of them singletons. Material for sequencing was PBMCs or T cells enriched from blood (not recorded which). The source of this sequence is a man in his forties who had recovered from COVID-19.

The CDR3: CATAGTGNTEAFF. The DNA for the CDR3 is TGTGCCACCGCCGGGACAGGGAACACTGAAGCTTTCTTT. The chain recombines TRBV15 with TRBJ1-1; TRBD1 agrees at 8 bases. Germline V gene data show CDR1 as LNHNV and CDR2 as YYDKDF (reference sequence). The CDR3 totals 13 residues. J gave up 1 base and V 8 bases, and 3 bases lay outside the gene matches.